This paragraph reports one TCR beta chain. The entry originates in a study of blood T cell repertoires in COVID-19. CDR3 length: 16 amino acids. Germline V gene lookup returns CDR1 SGHTA and CDR2 FQGNSA. V gave up 4 bases and J gave up 0 bases, with 13 bases separating them. Cohort allocation depended upon clinical history that participants reported. Shortly before study entry, within 2 weeks, exposed participants had met a COVID-19 case. In the original processing: Cell counts per sample came from amplifying reference gene primers. The method was immunoSEQ multiplex PCR; TCRdb's version includes in-frame clones alone and lacks a portion of them. The V and J calls and clone size are taken from that table; D and trimming were inferred from the DNA. The data hold some 270,000 clones, with approximately 84% observed a single time.

The source is a woman in her forties or fifties who had been exposed to COVID-19. Sequencing used PBMCs or T cells enriched from blood (not recorded which). V gene TRBV7-2 combines with J gene TRBJ1-5; D call uncertain. CDR3 nucleotides: TGTGCCAGCAGCTACCGGGCGGGTTCTAGCAATCAGCCCCAGCATTTT. It yields the protein CASSYRAGSSNQPQHF.